Below, 4 T cell receptor beta chains from the same sample are listed, as sequenced in a study of blood T cell repertoires in COVID-19. Repertoires were generated with immunoSEQ multiplex PCR, while TCRdb's copy carries only in-frame clones and drops some. Of about 140,000 clones in the sample, 80% to 90% were seen once. Sequenced: PBMCs or T cells enriched from blood (not recorded which). These receptors were collected from a woman aged 45-59 years with acute COVID-19.

The chain joins TRBV30 to TRBJ1-1; 7 nucleotides line up with TRBD1. The CDR3 covers 12 residues. The V and J ends lost 2 bases and 8 bases, in that order; junction bases with no gene match: 5. Germline V gene data show CDR1 as GTSNPN and CDR2 as SVGIG (reference sequence). CDR3 loop: CAWSRQGPEAFF. CDR3 nucleotides: TGTGCCTGGAGTCGACAGGGTCCAGAAGCTTTCTTT.

The CDR3 DNA is TGTGCCTGGAGTGTAATCGGGCTAGCGGGGTACAATGAGCAGTTCTTC. Protein product: CAWSVIGLAGYNEQFF. The chain has TRBV30 and TRBJ2-1; 9 bases agree with TRBD2. Germline CDR1 and CDR2: GTSNPN and SVGIG (reference sequence). The CDR3 extends over 16 amino acids. V shed 0 bases, J shed 4 bases, and the junction held 7 bases outside the gene matches.

This clone was observed once. The rearrangement links TRBV3-1 (or the pseudogene TRBV3-2) to TRBJ2-3; weak D call: TRBD2 (5 bases). Germline assignment: CDR1 LGHDT and CDR2 YNNKEL (reference sequence). This CDR3 is built from 14 residues. V was clipped by 5 bases and J by 1 base, with 10 bases between them. The CDR3 coding sequence is TGTGCCAGCAGCATTACCGGGGGCACAGATACGCAGTATTTT. Translating it yields CASSITGGTDTQYF.

This chain connects TRBV7-9 to TRBJ2-3, with TRBD2 matching 8 bases. Germline assignment: CDR1 SEHNR and CDR2 FQNEAQ (reference sequence). The CDR3 spans 16 residues. The trim removed 8 bases at V and 1 base at J, leaving 11 bases unmatched. The CDR3 loop reads CASDRGSGTGTDTQYF. DNA of the CDR3: TGTGCCAGCGACAGAGGTAGCGGGACTGGCACAGATACGCAGTATTTT.